Each of the 24 T cell receptor beta chains below was sequenced from the same sample in a study of T cell responses to AZD1222 COVID-19 vaccine. Assay used: immunoSEQ multiplex PCR; TCRdb lists only in-frame clones, some missing. The sample shows around 140,000 clones, roughly nine tenths of them seen only once. The sample here was peripheral blood, taken on day 0 of AZD1222 vaccination. The receptors here all came from an adult in good health.

The rearrangement joins TRBV19 to TRBJ1-1; TRBD1 might be the D (5 bases). Deletions cut 5 bases from V and 5 bases from J, with 15 bases between. CDR3 length equals 14 residues. Germline CDR1 is LNHDA and CDR2 is SQIVND (reference sequence). The CDR3 reads CASSAQGVKTEAFF. The CDR3 region has the DNA TGTGCCAGTAGTGCGCAGGGTGTAAAGACTGAAGCTTTCTTT.

The chain carries TRBV19 and TRBJ2-7; D may be TRBD1 or TRBD2 (5 bases each). The CDR3 extends over 15 amino acids. V was trimmed by 5 bases and J by 3 bases, leaving 17 bases between them. Germline V gene sequence: CDR1 LNHDA, CDR2 SQIVND (reference sequence). The CDR3 coding sequence is TGTGCCAGTAGTCTTCTCGACAGCGGCCGCTACGAGCAGTACTTC. This sequence encodes CASSLLDSGRYEQYF.

The chain combines TRBV6-5 with TRBJ2-7; 7 bases fit TRBD2. V was clipped by 6 bases and J by 2 bases; unmatched bases: 7. This CDR3 is built from 14 residues. The V gene's germline CDR1 is MNHEY and CDR2 SVGAGI. The CDR3 region is CASRRPGLTYEQYF. The CDR3, as DNA: TGTGCCAGCAGGCGCCCGGGACTAACCTACGAGCAGTACTTC.

The V call is TRBV27, the J call TRBJ1-2, with TRBD1 matching over 7 bases. The V gene end was trimmed by 6 bases and the J gene end by 3 bases; junction bases not matched to a gene: 10. This CDR3 region has 15 residues. Looked up from germline, CDR1 is MNHEY and CDR2 is SMNVEV (reference sequence). CDR3 nucleotides: TGTGCCAGCAGCCATTTGACAGGGCGCCACTATGGCTACACCTTC. This gives the protein CASSHLTGRHYGYTF.

The V call is TRBV27, the J call TRBJ1-4; D might be TRBD1 (5 bases). V gave up 1 base and J gave up 1 base, with 7 bases separating them. The CDR3 length is 15 residues. From germline, CDR1 is MNHEY and CDR2 SMNVEV (reference sequence). The DNA of the CDR3 is TGTGCCAGCAGTTTATATAGGGGAACTAATGAAAAACTGTTTTTT. Protein product: CASSLYRGTNEKLFF. The full variable domain, its missing parts supplied by reference TRBV27 and TRBJ1-4, is EAQVTQNPRYLITVTGKKLTVTCSQNMNHEYMSWYRQDPGLGLRQIYYSMNVEVTDKGDVPEGYKVSRKEKRNFPLILESPSPNQTSLYFCASSLYRGTNEKLFFGSGTQLSVL.

The chain employs TRBV5-6 and TRBJ1-3; D gene ambiguous. V was trimmed by 2 bases and J by 1 base, leaving 10 bases between them. This CDR3 spans 15 amino acids. Germline CDR1 reads SGHDT; CDR2 reads YYEEEE. In nucleotides, the CDR3 is TGTGCCAGCAGCTTTGGGGTTTCATCTGGAAACACCATATATTTT. It codes for CASSFGVSSGNTIYF.

The chain employs TRBV6-5 and TRBJ2-5, with 7 positions matching TRBD1. Germline loops: CDR1 MNHEY, CDR2 SVGAGI. This CDR3 region has 13 residues. After removal of 11 bases from V and 0 bases from J, the junction contained 6 bases not matched to a gene. CDR3 sequence: CARGGTDQETQYF. CDR3 coding DNA: TGTGCCCGAGGTGGGACAGACCAAGAGACCCAGTACTTC.

The count of this clone is one. J is TRBJ2-1 and V is TRBV7-9; 9 bases match TRBD1. There are 16 residues in the CDR3. Trimming removed 4 bases from V and 7 bases from J; junction bases left unmatched: 11. CDR1 and CDR2 (germline): SEHNR, FQNEAQ (reference sequence). CDR3 in amino acids: CASSSLTGGSGNEQFF. The CDR3 coding sequence is TGTGCCAGCAGCTCGCTAACAGGGGGCTCGGGGAATGAGCAGTTCTTC. The variable domain in full, with the rest retrieved from reference TRBV7-9 and TRBJ2-1, is DTGVSQNPRHKITKRGQNVTFRCDPISEHNRLYWYRQTLGQGPEFLTYFQNEAQLEKSRLLSDRFSAERPKGSFSTLEIQRTEQGDSAMYLCASSSLTGGSGNEQFFGPGTRLTVL.

The chain uses TRBV27 and TRBJ2-7; a possible D gene is TRBD1 (5 bases). Germline V lookup: CDR1 MNHEY, CDR2 SMNVEV (reference sequence). The CDR3 is 14 residues long. V was pared by 4 bases and J by 7 bases, with 17 bases between. The DNA for the CDR3 is TGTGCCAGCAGTTCCGGGCAGGGTCTATGGGAGCAGTACTTC. This translates into CASSSGQGLWEQYF.

V is TRBV28 and J is TRBJ1-1; D perhaps matches TRBD1 (6 bases). V gave up 8 bases and J gave up 4 bases, with 20 bases separating them. CDR1 and CDR2 from the germline V gene are MDHEN and SYDVKM. CDR3 length: 15 amino acids. CDR3 amino acids: CASGSGGAGGTEAFF. DNA of the CDR3: TGTGCCAGCGGGAGCGGGGGCGCGGGGGGCACTGAAGCTTTCTTT.

This clone occurred once. The chain has TRBV30 and TRBJ1-2, with D unclear. The V end lost 2 bases, the J end lost 0 bases, and 10 bases lay between the germline ends. Germline V gene sequence: CDR1 GTSNPN, CDR2 SVGIG (reference sequence). This CDR3 contains 14 residues. CDR3 DNA: TGTGCCTGGAGTTGGAGTGAAGCTAACTATGGCTACACCTTC. Translating gives CAWSWSEANYGYTF.

The gene calls are TRBV2 and TRBJ1-6; 8 nucleotides line up with TRBD1. This CDR3 region has 17 residues. V trimming: 0 bases; J trimming: 6 bases; junction bases outside the gene matches: 7. The V gene's germline CDR1 is SNHLY and CDR2 FYNNEI. As DNA, the CDR3 is TGTGCCAGCAGTGAAGCGCTTTCAGGGGGCTTTAATTCACCCCTCCACTTT. This encodes CASSEALSGGFNSPLHF.

The chain uses TRBV2 and TRBJ1-2; the D is unclear. Trimming took off 5 bases at V and 5 bases at J, with 15 bases between the two ends. The CDR3 is 14 residues long. CDR1 is SNHLY, CDR2 FYNNEI, per germline. The DNA of the CDR3 is TGTGCCAGCAGTCCGCCTGGACTGCTTTATGGCTACACCTTC. This encodes CASSPPGLLYGYTF.

The chain couples TRBV2 to TRBJ1-1, with 7 positions matching TRBD1. The CDR3 extends over 16 amino acids. The J segment lost 6 bases and the V segment lost 0 bases, leaving 10 bases of the junction unmatched. CDR1 and CDR2 (germline): SNHLY, FYNNEI. The chain's CDR3 is CASSEAQTGSRAEAFF. The CDR3, as DNA: TGTGCCAGCAGTGAAGCTCAGACAGGGAGCAGGGCTGAAGCTTTCTTT.

This sequence joins TRBV5-4 and TRBJ2-5; D is unclear. Germline V gives CDR1 SGHNT, CDR2 YYREEE (reference sequence). Trimming left V 1 base short and J 4 bases short, with 11 bases between. The CDR3 covers 14 residues. The CDR3 DNA sequence: TGTGCCAGCAGCTTGTATGAGCGCCCAGAGACCCAGTACTTC. As protein: CASSLYERPETQYF.

The genes are TRBV27 and TRBJ2-2; no definite D call. The CDR3 spans 16 residues. Trimming stripped 0 bases from V and 0 bases from J, with 8 bases between. Germline V gives CDR1 MNHEY, CDR2 SMNVEV (reference sequence). The CDR3 protein is CASSLSHGANTGELFF. CDR3 nucleotide sequence: TGTGCCAGCAGTTTATCACACGGCGCGAACACCGGGGAGCTGTTTTTT.

The V gene is TRBV10-3, the J gene TRBJ2-7; TRBD1 aligns across 7 bases. V was pared by 10 bases and J by 2 bases, with 5 bases of the junction left unmatched. The CDR3 consists of 12 residues. From germline, CDR1 is ENHRY and CDR2 SYGVKD. CDR3 nucleotide sequence: TGTGCCACAAGACAGGGTGCCTACGAGCAGTACTTC. Its protein product is CATRQGAYEQYF.

The rearrangement uses TRBV6-4 and TRBJ1-2; TRBD1 agrees at 8 bases. This CDR3 comprises 17 residues. The germline V gene encodes CDR1 MRHNA and CDR2 SNTAGT. Unmatched junction bases numbered 10, after V lost 0 bases and J lost 4 bases. The CDR3 DNA reads TGTGCCAGCAGTGACTCTGCTCGCGGACAGGGACTCTATGGCTACACCTTC. It codes for CASSDSARGQGLYGYTF.

The V gene is TRBV2, the J gene TRBJ1-5; D is uncertain. The CDR3 has 14 residues. The germline CDR1 and CDR2 sequences are SNHLY and FYNNEI. V lost 2 bases, J lost 1 base, and 6 bases lay in between. The CDR3 reads CASSELNSNQPQHF. In DNA, the CDR3 is TGTGCCAGCAGTGAACTTAACAGCAATCAGCCCCAGCATTTT. The full variable domain, its missing parts supplied by reference TRBV2 and TRBJ1-5, is EPEVTQTPSHQVTQMGQEVILRCVPISNHLYFYWYRQILGQKVEFLVSFYNNEISEKSEIFDDQFSVERPDGSNFTLKIRSTKLEDSAMYFCASSELNSNQPQHFGDGTRLSIL.

This clone occurred once. The chain links TRBV5-1 to TRBJ1-1; no definite D call. CDR1 and CDR2 from the germline V gene are SGHRS and YFSETQ. Trimming removed 0 bases from V and 1 base from J, with 7 bases in between. The CDR3 consists of 14 residues. Here the CDR3 DNA reads TGCGCCAGCAGCTTGGGACACAAGAACACTGAAGCTTTCTTT. This sequence encodes CASSLGHKNTEAFF.

This clone was observed a handful of times. The genes are TRBV4-3 and TRBJ1-6; TRBD1 aligns across 10 bases. The V gene's germline CDR1 is LGHNA and CDR2 YSLEER. This CDR3 contains 16 residues. After removal of 4 bases from V and 3 bases from J, the junction contained 3 bases not matched to a gene. The CDR3 reads CASSRGTGVYNSPLHF. The DNA of the CDR3 is TGCGCCAGCAGCCGGGGGACAGGGGTCTATAATTCACCCCTCCACTTT.

V is TRBV15 and J is TRBJ1-2; 9 bases are shared with TRBD1. The CDR3 has 15 amino acids. Germline lookup yields CDR1 LNHNV and CDR2 YYDKDF (reference sequence). The trim removed 3 bases at V and 4 bases at J, leaving 6 bases unmatched. CDR3 region: CATSRVDRGFYGYTF. In DNA, the CDR3 is TGTGCCACCAGCAGGGTGGACAGGGGCTTCTATGGCTACACCTTC. The full variable domain, rest sourced from reference TRBV15 and TRBJ1-2, is DAMVIQNPRYQVTQFGKPVTLSCSQTLNHNVMYWYQQKSSQAPKLLFHYYDKDFNNEADTPDNFQSRRPNTSFCFLDIRSPGLGDTAMYLCATSRVDRGFYGYTFGSGTRLTVV.

In DNA form, the CDR3 reads TGCGCCAGCATGGCGCAGTCTGGAAACACCATATATTTT. It specifies CASMAQSGNTIYF. This chain connects TRBV5-1 to TRBJ1-3; no firm D call. The V gene's germline CDR1 is SGHRS and CDR2 YFSETQ. Trimming left V 6 bases short and J 1 base short, with 8 bases between. This CDR3 has 13 residues. The entire variable domain, with the rest obtained from reference TRBV5-1 and TRBJ1-3, is as follows: KAGVTQTPRYLIKTRGQQVTLSCSPISGHRSVSWYQQTPGQGLQFLFEYFSETQRNKGNFPGRFSGRQFSNSRSEMNVSTLELGDSALYLCASMAQSGNTIYFGEGSWLTVV.

Written as DNA, the CDR3 is TGTGCCAGCAGCCAAGAAGGGGGGGGTAGTGAAAAACTGTTTTTT. It codes for CASSQEGGGSEKLFF. The chain is built from TRBV3-1 (or the pseudogene TRBV3-2) and TRBJ1-4; D possibly corresponds to TRBD1 (6 bases). V was clipped by 0 bases and J by 7 bases, with 12 bases between them. The CDR3 has 15 amino acids. Germline V gene lookup returns CDR1 LGHDT and CDR2 YNNKEL (reference sequence).